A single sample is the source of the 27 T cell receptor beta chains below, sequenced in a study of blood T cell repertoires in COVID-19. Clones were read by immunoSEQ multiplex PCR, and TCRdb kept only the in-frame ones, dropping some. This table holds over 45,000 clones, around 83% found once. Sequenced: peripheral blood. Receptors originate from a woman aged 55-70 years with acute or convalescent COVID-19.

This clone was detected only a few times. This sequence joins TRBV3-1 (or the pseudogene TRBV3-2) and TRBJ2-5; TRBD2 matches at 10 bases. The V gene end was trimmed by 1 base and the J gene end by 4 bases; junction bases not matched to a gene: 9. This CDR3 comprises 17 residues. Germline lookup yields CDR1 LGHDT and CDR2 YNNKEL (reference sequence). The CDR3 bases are TGTGCCAGCAGCCAAGTCGTGGCTAGCGGGAGTCCAGAGACCCAGTACTTC. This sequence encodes CASSQVVASGSPETQYF.

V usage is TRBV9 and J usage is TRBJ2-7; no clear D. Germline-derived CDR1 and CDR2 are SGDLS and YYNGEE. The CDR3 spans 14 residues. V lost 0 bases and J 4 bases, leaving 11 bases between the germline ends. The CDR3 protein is CASSVGGSKYEQYF. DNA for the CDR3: TGTGCCAGCAGCGTAGGAGGTAGCAAGTACGAGCAGTACTTC.

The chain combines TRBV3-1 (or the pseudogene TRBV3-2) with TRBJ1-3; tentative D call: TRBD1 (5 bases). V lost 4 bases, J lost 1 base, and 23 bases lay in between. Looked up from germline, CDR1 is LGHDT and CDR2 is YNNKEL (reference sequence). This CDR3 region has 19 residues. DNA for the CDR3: TGTGCCAGCAGCCCCCTATCGAATTTAAGACAGTTTTCTGGAAACACCATATATTTT. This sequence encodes CASSPLSNLRQFSGNTIYF.

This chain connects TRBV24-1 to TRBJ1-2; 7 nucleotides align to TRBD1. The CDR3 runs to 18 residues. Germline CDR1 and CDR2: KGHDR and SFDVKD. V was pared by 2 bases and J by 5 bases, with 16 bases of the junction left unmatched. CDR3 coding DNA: TGTGCCACCAGTGATTCGTCAACGGGACAGCGTAAAGATTATGGCTACACCTTC. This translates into CATSDSSTGQRKDYGYTF.

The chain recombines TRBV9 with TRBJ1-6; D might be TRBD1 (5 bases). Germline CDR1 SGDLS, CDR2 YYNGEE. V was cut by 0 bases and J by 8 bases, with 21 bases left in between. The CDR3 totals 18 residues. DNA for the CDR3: TGTGCCAGCAGCGTAGTCGGCCAGGGAAGCATTTTGGATTCACCCCTCCACTTT. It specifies CASSVVGQGSILDSPLHF.

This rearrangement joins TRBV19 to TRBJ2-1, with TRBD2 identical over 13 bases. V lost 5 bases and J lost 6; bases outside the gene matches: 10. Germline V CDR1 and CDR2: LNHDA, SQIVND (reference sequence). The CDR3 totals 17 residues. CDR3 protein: CASSLRTSGRFGNEQFF. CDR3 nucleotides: TGTGCCAGTAGTCTCCGGACTAGCGGGAGATTCGGCAATGAGCAGTTCTTC.

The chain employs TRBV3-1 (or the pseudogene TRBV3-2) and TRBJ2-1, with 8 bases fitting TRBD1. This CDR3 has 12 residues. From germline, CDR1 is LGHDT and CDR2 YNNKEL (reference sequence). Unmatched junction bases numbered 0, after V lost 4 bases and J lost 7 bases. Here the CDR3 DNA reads TGTGCCAGCAGCCGGACAGGGAATGAGCAGTTCTTC. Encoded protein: CASSRTGNEQFF.

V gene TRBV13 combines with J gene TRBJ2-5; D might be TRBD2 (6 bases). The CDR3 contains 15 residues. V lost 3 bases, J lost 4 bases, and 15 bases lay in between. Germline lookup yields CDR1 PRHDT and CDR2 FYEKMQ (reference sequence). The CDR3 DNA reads TGTGCCAGCAGCTTCCGCAGGACCGGGGGAGAGACCCAGTACTTC. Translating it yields CASSFRRTGGETQYF. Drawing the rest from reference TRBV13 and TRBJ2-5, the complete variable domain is AAGVIQSPRHLIKEKRETATLKCYPIPRHDTVYWYQQGPGQDPQFLISFYEKMQSDKGSIPDRFSAQQFSDYHSELNMSSLELGDSALYFCASSFRRTGGETQYFGPGTRLLVL.

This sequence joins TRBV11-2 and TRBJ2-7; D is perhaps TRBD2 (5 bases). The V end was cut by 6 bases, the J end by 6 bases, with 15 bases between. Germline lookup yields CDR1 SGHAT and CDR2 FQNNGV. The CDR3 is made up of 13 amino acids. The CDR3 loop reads CASRAGILTEQYF. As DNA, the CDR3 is TGTGCCAGCAGGGCCGGGATCCTCACCGAGCAGTACTTC.

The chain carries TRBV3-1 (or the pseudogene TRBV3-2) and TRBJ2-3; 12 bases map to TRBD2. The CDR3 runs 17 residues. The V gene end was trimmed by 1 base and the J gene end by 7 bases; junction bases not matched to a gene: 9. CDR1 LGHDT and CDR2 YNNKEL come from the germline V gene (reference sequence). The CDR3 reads CASSQVATSGGSNTQYF. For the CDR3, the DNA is TGTGCCAGCAGCCAAGTTGCGACTAGCGGGGGCAGCAATACGCAGTATTTT.

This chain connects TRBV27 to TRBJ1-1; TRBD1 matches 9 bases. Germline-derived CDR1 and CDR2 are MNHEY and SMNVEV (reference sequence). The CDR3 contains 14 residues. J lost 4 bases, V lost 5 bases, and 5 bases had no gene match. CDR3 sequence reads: CASSIQGAGTEAFF. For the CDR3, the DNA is TGTGCCAGCAGTATACAGGGGGCAGGCACTGAAGCTTTCTTT.

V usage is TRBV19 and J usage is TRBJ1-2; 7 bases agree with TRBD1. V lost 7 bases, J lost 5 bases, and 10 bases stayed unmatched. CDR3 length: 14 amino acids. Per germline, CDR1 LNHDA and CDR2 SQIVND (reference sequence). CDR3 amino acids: CASMPPQGGYGYTF. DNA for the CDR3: TGTGCCAGTATGCCCCCGCAGGGGGGTTATGGCTACACCTTC.

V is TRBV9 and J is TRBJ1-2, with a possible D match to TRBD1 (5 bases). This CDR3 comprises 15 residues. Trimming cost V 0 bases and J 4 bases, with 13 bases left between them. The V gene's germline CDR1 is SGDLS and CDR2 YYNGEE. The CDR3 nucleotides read TGTGCCAGCAGCGTAGACAGGCAGGGCTTCTATGGCTACACCTTC. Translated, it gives CASSVDRQGFYGYTF.

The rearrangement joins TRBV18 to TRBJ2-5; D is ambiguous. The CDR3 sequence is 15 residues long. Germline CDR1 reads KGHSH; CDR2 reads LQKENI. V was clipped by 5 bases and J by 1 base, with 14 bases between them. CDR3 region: CASSSSWPSQETQYF. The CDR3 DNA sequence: TGTGCCAGCTCATCCTCGTGGCCCTCCCAAGAGACCCAGTACTTC. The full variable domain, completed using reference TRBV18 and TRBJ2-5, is NAGVMQNPRHLVRRRGQEARLRCSPMKGHSHVYWYRQLPEEGLKFMVYLQKENIIDESGMPKERFSAEFPKEGPSILRIQQVVRGDSAAYFCASSSSWPSQETQYFGPGTRLLVL.

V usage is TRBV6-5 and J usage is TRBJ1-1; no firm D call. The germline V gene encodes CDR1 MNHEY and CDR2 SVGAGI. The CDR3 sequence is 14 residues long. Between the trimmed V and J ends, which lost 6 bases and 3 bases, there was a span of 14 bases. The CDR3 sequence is CASRLLLRDTEAFF. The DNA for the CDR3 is TGTGCCAGCAGGCTCCTTTTGCGGGACACTGAAGCTTTCTTT.

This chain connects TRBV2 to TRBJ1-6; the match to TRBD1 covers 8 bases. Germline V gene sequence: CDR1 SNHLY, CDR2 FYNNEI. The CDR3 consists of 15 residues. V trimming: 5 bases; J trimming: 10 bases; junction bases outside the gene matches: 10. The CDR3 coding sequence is TGTGCCAGCAGTACTATGACAGGGGATCGGTCACCCCTCCACTTT. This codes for CASSTMTGDRSPLHF.

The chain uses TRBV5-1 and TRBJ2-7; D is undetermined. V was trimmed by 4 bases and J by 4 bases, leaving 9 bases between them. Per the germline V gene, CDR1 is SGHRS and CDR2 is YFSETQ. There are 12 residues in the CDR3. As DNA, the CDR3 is TGCGCCAGCAGCGCTACGCGATACGAGCAGTACTTC. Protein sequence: CASSATRYEQYF.

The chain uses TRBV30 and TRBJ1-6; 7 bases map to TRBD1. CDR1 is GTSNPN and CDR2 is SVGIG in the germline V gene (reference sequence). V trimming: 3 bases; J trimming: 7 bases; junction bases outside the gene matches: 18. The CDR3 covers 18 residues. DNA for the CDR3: TGTGCCTGGAGGGGCGGGACAGCTGAAAAGTGGCTAAATTCACCCCTCCACTTT. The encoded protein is CAWRGGTAEKWLNSPLHF.

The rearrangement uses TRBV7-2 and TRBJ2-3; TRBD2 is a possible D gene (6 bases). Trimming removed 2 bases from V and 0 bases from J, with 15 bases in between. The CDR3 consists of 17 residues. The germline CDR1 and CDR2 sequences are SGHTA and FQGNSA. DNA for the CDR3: TGTGCCAGCAGCTTACGTCCGCGGGGCCGTAGCACAGATACGCAGTATTTT. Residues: CASSLRPRGRSTDTQYF.

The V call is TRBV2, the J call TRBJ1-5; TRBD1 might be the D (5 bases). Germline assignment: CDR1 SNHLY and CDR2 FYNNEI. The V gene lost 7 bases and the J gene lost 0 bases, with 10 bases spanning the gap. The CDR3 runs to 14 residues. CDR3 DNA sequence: TGTGCCAGCAAAGCGACAGCTAGCAATCAGCCCCAGCATTTT. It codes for CASKATASNQPQHF.

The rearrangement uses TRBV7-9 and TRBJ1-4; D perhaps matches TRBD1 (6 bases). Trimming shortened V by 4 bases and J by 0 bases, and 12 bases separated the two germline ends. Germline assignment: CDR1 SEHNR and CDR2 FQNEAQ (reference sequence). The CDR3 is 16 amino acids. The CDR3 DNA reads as TGTGCCAGCAGCTCCCGAAGGACAGCAACTAATGAAAAACTGTTTTTT. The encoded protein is CASSSRRTATNEKLFF.

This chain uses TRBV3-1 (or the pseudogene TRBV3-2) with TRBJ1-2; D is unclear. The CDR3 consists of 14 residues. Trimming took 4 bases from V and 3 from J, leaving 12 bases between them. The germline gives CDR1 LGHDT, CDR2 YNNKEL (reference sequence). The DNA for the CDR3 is TGTGCCAGCAGCCCCCGTGGCAGCGACTATGGCTACACCTTC. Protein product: CASSPRGSDYGYTF.

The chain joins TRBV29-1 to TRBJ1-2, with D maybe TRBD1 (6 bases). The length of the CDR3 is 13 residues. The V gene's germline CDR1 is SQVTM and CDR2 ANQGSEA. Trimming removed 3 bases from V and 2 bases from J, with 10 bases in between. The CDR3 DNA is TGCAGCGTTGAGGGACACGCCAACTATGGCTACACCTTC. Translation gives CSVEGHANYGYTF.

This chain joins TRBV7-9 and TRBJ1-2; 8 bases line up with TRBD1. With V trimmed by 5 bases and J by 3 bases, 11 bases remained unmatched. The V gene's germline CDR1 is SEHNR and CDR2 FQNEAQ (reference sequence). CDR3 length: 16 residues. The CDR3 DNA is TGTGCCAGCAGCGGACAGGGCCAACTTCTAGACTATGGCTACACCTTC. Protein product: CASSGQGQLLDYGYTF.

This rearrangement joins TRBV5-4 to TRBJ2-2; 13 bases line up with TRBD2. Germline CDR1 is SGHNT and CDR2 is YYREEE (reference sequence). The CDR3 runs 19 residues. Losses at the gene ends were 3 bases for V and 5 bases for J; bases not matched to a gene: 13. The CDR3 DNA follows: TGTGCCAGCAGCTCCGATCTTGGACTAGCGGGAGTCTTGACCGGGGAGCTGTTTTTT. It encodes CASSSDLGLAGVLTGELFF.

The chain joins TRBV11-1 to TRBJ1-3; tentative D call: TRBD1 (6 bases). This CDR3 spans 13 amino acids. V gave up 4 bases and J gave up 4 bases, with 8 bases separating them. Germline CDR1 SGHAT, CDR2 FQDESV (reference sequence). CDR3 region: CASSSTGGNTIYF. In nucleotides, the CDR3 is TGTGCCAGCAGCTCGACAGGAGGAAACACCATATATTTT.

The DNA of the CDR3 is TGTGCCAGCTCACCAAGCAGGGCAGATACGCAGTATTTT. This gives the protein CASSPSRADTQYF. The chain recombines TRBV18 with TRBJ2-3; D might be TRBD1 (5 bases). Trimming left V 2 bases short and J 4 bases short, with 7 bases between. This CDR3 has 13 residues. CDR1 and CDR2 (germline): KGHSH, LQKENI. Full variable domain (remainder filled in from reference TRBV18 and TRBJ2-3): NAGVMQNPRHLVRRRGQEARLRCSPMKGHSHVYWYRQLPEEGLKFMVYLQKENIIDESGMPKERFSAEFPKEGPSILRIQQVVRGDSAAYFCASSPSRADTQYFGPGTRLTVL.